This T cell receptor beta chain was sequenced during a study of CXCR3-negative and CXCR3-positive naive CD8 T cells. UMI-tagged TRB cDNA libraries were built via 5' RACE. TCRdb re-called the 5' RACE reads; one entry per CDR3 protein, DNA not given. The data show around 50,000 distinct CDR3 sequences, and the top ten clones hold approximately 1.5%. Per the germline V gene, CDR1 is SEHNR and CDR2 is FQNEAQ (reference sequence). The CDR3 has 14 residues. CD45RO-CCR7+CD27+CD95- was the phenotype of naive CD8+ T cells. This TCR was sampled from a human donor in good health. Some clones in this sample may be carry-over from other donors' samples. V is TRBV7-9 and J is TRBJ2-7; no DNA is available, so the TRBD1 call from TCRdb remains unchecked. Sequencing was carried out using naive CXCR3- CD8+ T cells from blood. Subset meaning: CD45RO-CCR7+CD27+CD95- naive CD8+ T cells lacking CXCR3 (TNR3-). CDR3 sequence reads: CASSLGGRSYEQYF.